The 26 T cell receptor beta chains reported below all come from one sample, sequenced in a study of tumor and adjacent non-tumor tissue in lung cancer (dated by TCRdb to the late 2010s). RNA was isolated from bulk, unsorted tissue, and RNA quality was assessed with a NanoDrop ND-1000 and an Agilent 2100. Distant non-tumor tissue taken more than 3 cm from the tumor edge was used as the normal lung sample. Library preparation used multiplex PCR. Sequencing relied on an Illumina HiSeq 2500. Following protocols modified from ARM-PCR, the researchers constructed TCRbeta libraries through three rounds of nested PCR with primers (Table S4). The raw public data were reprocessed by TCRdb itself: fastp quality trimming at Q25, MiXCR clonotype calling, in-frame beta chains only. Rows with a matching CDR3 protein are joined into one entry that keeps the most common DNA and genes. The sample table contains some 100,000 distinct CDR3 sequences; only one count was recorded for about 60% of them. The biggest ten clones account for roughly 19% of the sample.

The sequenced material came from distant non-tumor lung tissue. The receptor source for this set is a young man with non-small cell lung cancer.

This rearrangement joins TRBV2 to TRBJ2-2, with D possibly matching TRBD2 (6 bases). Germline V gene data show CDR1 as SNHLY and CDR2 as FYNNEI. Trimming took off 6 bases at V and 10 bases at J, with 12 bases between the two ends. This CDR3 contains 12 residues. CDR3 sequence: CASRWRAEELFF. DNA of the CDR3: TGTGCCAGCAGATGGAGGGCAGAGGAGCTGTTTTTT.

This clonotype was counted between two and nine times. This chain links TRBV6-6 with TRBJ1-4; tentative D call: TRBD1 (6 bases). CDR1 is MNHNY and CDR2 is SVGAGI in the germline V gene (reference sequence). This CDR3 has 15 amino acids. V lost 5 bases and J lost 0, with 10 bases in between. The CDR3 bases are TGTGCCAGCAGTCGCCACAGGGCAACTAATGAAAAACTGTTTTTT. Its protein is CASSRHRATNEKLFF.

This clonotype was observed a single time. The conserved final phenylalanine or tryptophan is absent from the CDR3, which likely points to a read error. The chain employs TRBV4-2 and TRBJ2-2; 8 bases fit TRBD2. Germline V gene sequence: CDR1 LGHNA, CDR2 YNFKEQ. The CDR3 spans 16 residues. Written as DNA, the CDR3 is TGTGGCAGCAGCCCCCCGGGGGGGCCTGGCACCGGGGAGCTGTTTTAT. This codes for CGSSPPGGPGTGELFY.

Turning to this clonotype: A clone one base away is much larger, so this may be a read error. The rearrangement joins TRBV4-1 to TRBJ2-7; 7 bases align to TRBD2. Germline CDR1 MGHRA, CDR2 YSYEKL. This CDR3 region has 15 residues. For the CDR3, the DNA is TGCGCCAGCAGCCAAGTATGGGACTATCGTTACGATCAGTACTTC. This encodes CASSQVWDYRYDQYF.

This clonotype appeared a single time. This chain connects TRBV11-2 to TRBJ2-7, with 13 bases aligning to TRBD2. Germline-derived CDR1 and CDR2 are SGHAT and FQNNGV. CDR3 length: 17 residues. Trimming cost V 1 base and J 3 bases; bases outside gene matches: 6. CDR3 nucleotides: TGTGCCAGCAGCTTAGCCCAAGGGACTAGCGGGGTCTACGAGCAGTACTTC. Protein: CASSLAQGTSGVYEQYF.

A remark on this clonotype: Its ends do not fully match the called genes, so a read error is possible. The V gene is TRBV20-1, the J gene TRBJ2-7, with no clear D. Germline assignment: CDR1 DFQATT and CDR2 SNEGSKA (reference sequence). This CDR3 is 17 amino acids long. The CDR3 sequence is CSARSPPFNGSYYEQYF. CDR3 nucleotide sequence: TGTAGTGCTAGATCCCCCCCGTTTAACGGATCTTACTACGAGCAGTACTTC.

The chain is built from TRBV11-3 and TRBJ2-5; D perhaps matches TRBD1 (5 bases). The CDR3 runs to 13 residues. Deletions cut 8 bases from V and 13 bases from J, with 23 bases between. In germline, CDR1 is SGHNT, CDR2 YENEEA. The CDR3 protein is CASGPEGQETRYF. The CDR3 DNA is TGTGCCAGCGGCCCGGAAGGACAAGAGACCAGGTACTTC.

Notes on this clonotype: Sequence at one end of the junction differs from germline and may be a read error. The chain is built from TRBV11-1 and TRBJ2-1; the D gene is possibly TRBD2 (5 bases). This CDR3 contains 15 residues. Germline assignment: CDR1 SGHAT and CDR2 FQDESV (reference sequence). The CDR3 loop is CACSETRVFYNERFF. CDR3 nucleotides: TGTGCCTGCAGCGAAACTAGGGTCTTCTACAATGAGCGGTTCTTC.

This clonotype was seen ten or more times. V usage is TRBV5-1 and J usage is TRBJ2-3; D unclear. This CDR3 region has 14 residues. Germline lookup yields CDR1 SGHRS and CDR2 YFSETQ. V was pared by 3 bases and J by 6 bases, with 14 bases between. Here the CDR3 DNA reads TGCGCCAGCAGCTCCGCCATTGAGATCGATACGCAGTATTTT. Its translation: CASSSAIEIDTQYF.

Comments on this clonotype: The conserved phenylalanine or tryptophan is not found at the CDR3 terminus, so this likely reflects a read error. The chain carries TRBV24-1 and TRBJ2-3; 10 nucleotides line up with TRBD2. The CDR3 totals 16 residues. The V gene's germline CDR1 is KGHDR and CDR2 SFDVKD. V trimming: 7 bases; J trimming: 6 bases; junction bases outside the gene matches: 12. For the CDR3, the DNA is TGTGCCACCAGCACAAGGCTAGCGGGAGATTCGGATACGCAGTATCTT. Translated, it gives CATSTRLAGDSDTQYL.

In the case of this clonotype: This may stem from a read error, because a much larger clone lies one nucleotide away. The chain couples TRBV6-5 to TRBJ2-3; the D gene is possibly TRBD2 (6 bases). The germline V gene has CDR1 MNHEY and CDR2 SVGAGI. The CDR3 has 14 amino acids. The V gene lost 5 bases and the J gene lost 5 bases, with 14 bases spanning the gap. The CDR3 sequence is CASSRRDCGDTQYF. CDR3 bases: TGTGCCAGCAGTCGAAGGGACTGTGGAGATACGCAGTATTTT.

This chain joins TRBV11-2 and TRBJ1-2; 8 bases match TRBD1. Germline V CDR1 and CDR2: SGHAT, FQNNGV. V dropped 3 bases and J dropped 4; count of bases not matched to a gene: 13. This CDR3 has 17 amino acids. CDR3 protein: CASSFVVHDRGFYGYTF. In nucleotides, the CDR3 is TGTGCCAGCAGCTTTGTGGTCCACGACAGGGGCTTCTATGGCTACACCTTC.

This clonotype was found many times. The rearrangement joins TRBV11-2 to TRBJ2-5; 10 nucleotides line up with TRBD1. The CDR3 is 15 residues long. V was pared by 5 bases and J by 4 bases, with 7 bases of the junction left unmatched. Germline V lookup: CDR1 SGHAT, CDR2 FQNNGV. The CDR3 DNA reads TGTGCCAGCAGCCATCGGGACAGGGGCGGAGAGACCCAGTACTTC. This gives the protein CASSHRDRGGETQYF.

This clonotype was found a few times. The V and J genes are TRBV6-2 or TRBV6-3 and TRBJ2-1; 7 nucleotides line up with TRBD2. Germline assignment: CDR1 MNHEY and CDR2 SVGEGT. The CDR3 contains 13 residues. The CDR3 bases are TGTACTTGCTACCGCAGCGGGGCCAATGAGCAGTTCTTC. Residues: CTCYRSGANEQFF.

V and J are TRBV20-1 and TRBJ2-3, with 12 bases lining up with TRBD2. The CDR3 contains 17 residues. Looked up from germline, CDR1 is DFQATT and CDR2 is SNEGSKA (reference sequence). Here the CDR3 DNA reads TGCAGCGCTCACTCCCCCTGGACTAGCGGGAACACAGATACGCAGTATTTT. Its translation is CSAHSPWTSGNTDTQYF.

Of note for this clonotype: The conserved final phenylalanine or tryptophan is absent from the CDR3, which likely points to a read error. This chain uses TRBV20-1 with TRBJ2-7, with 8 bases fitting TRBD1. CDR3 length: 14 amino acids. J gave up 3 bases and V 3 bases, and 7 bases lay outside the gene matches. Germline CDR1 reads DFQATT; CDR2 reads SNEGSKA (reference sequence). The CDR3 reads CSARVNRGVYEQYL. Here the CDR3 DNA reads TGCAGTGCTAGGGTGAACAGGGGGGTCTACGAGCAGTACTTA.

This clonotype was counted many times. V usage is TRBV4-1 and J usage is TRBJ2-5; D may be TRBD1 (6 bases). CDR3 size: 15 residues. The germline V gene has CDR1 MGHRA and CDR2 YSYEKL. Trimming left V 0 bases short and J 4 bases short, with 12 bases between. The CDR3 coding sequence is TGCGCCAGCAGCCAAGATGGGGCAGGGGTAGAGACCCAGTACTTC. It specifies CASSQDGAGVETQYF.

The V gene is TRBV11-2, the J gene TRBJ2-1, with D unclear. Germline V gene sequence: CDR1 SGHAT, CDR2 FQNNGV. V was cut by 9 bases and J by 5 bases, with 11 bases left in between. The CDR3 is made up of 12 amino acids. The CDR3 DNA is TGTGCCAGACGAAAGGGCGACAATGAGCAGTTCTTC. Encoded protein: CARRKGDNEQFF.

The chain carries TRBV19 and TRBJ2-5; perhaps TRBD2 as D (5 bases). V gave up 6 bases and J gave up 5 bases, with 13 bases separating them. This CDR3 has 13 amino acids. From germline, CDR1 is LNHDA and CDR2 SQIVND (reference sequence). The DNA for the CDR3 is TGTGCCAGTAGCCCCCCGGGGAAGGAGACCCAGTACTTC. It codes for CASSPPGKETQYF.

The CDR3 DNA reads as TGCGCCAGCAGCAAATCGGCTAGCAGGGGGGCCGAGCAGTACTTC. Protein product: CASSKSASRGAEQYF. This chain links TRBV4-1 with TRBJ2-7; perhaps TRBD1 as D (7 bases). Germline loops: CDR1 MGHRA, CDR2 YSYEKL. CDR3 size: 15 residues. The V end lost 5 bases, the J end lost 6 bases, and 20 bases lay between the germline ends.

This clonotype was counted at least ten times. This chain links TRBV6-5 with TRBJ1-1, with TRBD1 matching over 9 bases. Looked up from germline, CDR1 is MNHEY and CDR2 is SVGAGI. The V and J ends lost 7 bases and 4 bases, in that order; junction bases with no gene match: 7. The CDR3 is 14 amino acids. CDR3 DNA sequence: TGTGCCAGCACCCAACCGGGACAGGGCACTGAAGCTTTCTTT. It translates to CASTQPGQGTEAFF.

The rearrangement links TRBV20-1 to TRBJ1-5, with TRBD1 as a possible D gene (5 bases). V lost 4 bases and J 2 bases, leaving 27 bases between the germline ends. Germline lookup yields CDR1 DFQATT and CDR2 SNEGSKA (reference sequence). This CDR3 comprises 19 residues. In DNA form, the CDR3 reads TGCAGTGCTAAAGGATCTCGGGACGGAGGCACTAGGGGCAATCAGCCCCAGCATTTT. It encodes CSAKGSRDGGTRGNQPQHF.

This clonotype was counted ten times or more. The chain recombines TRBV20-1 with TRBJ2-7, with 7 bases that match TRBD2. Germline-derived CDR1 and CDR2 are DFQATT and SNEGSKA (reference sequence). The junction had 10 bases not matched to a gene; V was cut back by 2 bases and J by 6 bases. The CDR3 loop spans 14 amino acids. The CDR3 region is CSARQTGGPFEQYF. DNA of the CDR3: TGCAGTGCTAGACAAACGGGAGGTCCCTTCGAGCAGTACTTC.

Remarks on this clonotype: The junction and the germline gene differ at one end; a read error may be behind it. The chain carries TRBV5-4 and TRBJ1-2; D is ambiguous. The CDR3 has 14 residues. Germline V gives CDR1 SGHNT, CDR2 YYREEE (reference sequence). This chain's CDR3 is CASSFNTGVYDYTF. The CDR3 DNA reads TGTGCCAGCAGCTTCAACACCGGGGTCTATGACTACACCTTC.

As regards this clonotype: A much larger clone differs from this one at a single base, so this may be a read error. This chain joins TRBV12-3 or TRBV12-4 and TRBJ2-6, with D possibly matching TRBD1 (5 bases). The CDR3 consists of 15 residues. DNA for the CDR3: TGTCCCAGCAGTCGAGACAGCTCTGGGGCCAACGTCCTGACTTTC. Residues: CPSSRDSSGANVLTF.

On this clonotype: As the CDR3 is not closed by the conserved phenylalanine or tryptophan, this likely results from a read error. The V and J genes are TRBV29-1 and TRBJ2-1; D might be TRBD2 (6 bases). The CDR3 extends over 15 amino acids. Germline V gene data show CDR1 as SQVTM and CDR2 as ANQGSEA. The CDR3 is CSVEMPAGPYNGQFL. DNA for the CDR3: TGCAGCGTTGAAATGCCGGCGGGGCCCTACAATGGGCAGTTCTTA.